This entry concerns a single T cell receptor (beta chain). This sample was included in a study of blood T cell repertoires in COVID-19. About the research overall: Spain, Italy and the United States supplied samples that represented acute and convalescent COVID-19.

Authors' data handling: It was from reference gene primer amplification that nucleated cell counts were estimated. The protocol was immunoSEQ multiplex PCR, while the TCRdb copy is restricted to in-frame clones and leaves out a portion. The V and J calls and the clone size are those of that table, but D and trimming were determined from the DNA. The sample includes more than 250,000 clones, roughly 90% of them seen just once. Trimming cost V 5 bases and J 2 bases, with 18 bases left between them. The CDR3 is 16 amino acids. Germline V gene data show CDR1 as SGHAT and CDR2 as FQNNGV. Sequencing used peripheral blood. This chain connects TRBV11-2 to TRBJ1-2, with D perhaps matching TRBD1 (6 bases). This sequence was found in a man younger than 35 who had recovered from COVID-19. The CDR3 bases are TGTGCCAGCAGCCAGGCCGGGACACCCTCCAACTATGGCTACACCTTC. Amino acids: CASSQAGTPSNYGYTF.